A single sample is the source of the 18 T cell receptor beta chains below, sequenced in a study of T cells in Graves' hyperthyroidism and ophthalmopathy. Researchers amplified the TCR beta CDR3 regions from RNA transcripts. With the HTBI primer set, the TCR CDR3 went through a first round of RT-PCR. In TCRdb, the multiplex PCR reads were re-called with MiXCR into one record per CDR3 protein. The data hold some 580,000 distinct CDR3 sequences, with about 16% observed a single time. Input material: blood. Receptors originate from a woman aged 40 to 55 with Graves' ophthalmopathy.

This CDR3 is CASSLAGTGVLRDTIYF. The DNA of the CDR3 is TGTGCCAGCAGTTTAGCCGGGACAGGCGTTCTCCGGGACACCATATATTTT. The V gene is TRBV12-3 or TRBV12-4, the J gene TRBJ1-3; 8 nucleotides align to TRBD1. This CDR3 region has 17 residues. Trimming at V came to 0 bases and at J to 8 bases, leaving 12 bases not matched to a gene.

Comments on this clonotype: This may stem from a read error, because a much larger clone lies one nucleotide away. Because it lacks the conserved phenylalanine or tryptophan at the end, this CDR3 is likely a read error. The genes are TRBV10-1 and TRBJ2-5, with D possibly matching TRBD2 (5 bases). Germline V lookup: CDR1 WNHNN, CDR2 SYGVQD (reference sequence). The length of the CDR3 is 14 residues. V lost 5 bases, J lost 5 bases, and 15 bases lay in between. The CDR3 DNA reads TGCGCCAGCAGTCCCAGCGGTTTGCGGGAGACCCAGTACCTC. Encoded protein: CASSPSGLRETQYL.

This clonotype was observed many times. This rearrangement joins TRBV12-3 or TRBV12-4 to TRBJ2-7; 7 bases are shared with TRBD2. This CDR3 is 14 amino acids long. J lost 7 bases, V lost 5 bases, and 11 bases had no gene match. CDR3 DNA sequence: TGTGCCAGCAGTCTGGGGGGGATAGGTTTGGAGCAGTACTTC. The encoded protein is CASSLGGIGLEQYF.

In this sample, this clonotype turned up many times. This CDR3 is CASSLAPGGNEKLFF. The CDR3, as DNA: TGTGCCAGCAGCTTAGCCCCAGGGGGAAATGAAAAACTGTTTTTT. The chain combines TRBV11-2 with TRBJ1-4; 7 bases line up with TRBD1. Germline V CDR1 and CDR2: SGHAT, FQNNGV. CDR3 length: 15 amino acids. With V trimmed by 1 base and J by 5 bases, 4 bases remained unmatched.

This clonotype was seen many times. The CDR3 nucleotides read TGCGCCAGCAGCGGATGGGGAGATACGCAGTATTTT. Translated, it gives CASSGWGDTQYF. This chain uses TRBV5-1 with TRBJ2-3; D is ambiguous. V lost 4 bases and J lost 5, with 8 bases in between. Looked up from germline, CDR1 is SGHRS and CDR2 is YFSETQ. CDR3 size: 12 residues.

This chain links TRBV20-1 with TRBJ2-7; the D gene is possibly TRBD1 (6 bases). The CDR3 contains 16 residues. V was clipped by 1 base and J by 4 bases, with 20 bases between them. Per germline, CDR1 DFQATT and CDR2 SNEGSKA (reference sequence). The CDR3 region is CSARAFGTRDFYEQYF. Here the CDR3 DNA reads TGCAGTGCTAGAGCTTTTGGGACACGGGATTTTTACGAGCAGTACTTC.

Regarding this clonotype: This may be a read error, as it is one base from a much larger clone. No conserved phenylalanine or tryptophan ends this CDR3, so it is likely a read error. The chain has TRBV20-1 and TRBJ2-7, with 8 bases lining up with TRBD1. The CDR3 runs 14 residues. Trimming at V came to 1 base and at J to 4 bases, leaving 6 bases not matched to a gene. Germline CDR1 reads DFQATT; CDR2 reads SNEGSKA (reference sequence). In DNA form, the CDR3 reads TGCAGTGCTAGAGTAGGGACAGGATTATACGAGCAGTACTAC. Translated: CSARVGTGLYEQYY.

This clonotype was seen only a few times. The chain employs TRBV5-1 and TRBJ1-2; 8 nucleotides agree with TRBD1. The length of the CDR3 is 14 residues. The germline CDR1 and CDR2 sequences are SGHRS and YFSETQ. Trimming cost V 4 bases and J 6 bases; bases outside gene matches: 8. The CDR3 DNA reads TGCGCCAGCAGCCCAGACCGGACAGGGAATGGCTACACCTTC. This sequence encodes CASSPDRTGNGYTF.

This clonotype showed up many times. This chain connects TRBV6-1 to TRBJ1-2; TRBD1 matches at 8 bases. Germline CDR1 and CDR2: MNHNS and SASEGT. The CDR3 runs 15 residues. V shed 1 base, J shed 5 bases, and the junction held 6 bases outside the gene matches. CDR3 nucleotides: TGTGCCAGCAGTGAAGTGTGGGACAGGACATATGGCTACACCTTC. It specifies CASSEVWDRTYGYTF.

There are a few counts of this clonotype. CDR3 region: CASSQGGGSYGYTF. The CDR3 coding sequence is TGCGCCAGCAGCCAAGGAGGGGGTTCCTATGGCTACACCTTC. The rearrangement links TRBV4-1 to TRBJ1-2; D might be TRBD1 (6 bases). The CDR3 spans 14 residues. The germline V gene encodes CDR1 MGHRA and CDR2 YSYEKL. Trimming stripped 1 base from V and 4 bases from J, with 10 bases between.

This clonotype has ten or more counts. The V and J genes are TRBV20-1 and TRBJ1-1, with 11 bases matching TRBD1. Trimming took 6 bases from V and 1 from J; bases not matched to a gene: 10. The CDR3 has 16 residues. CDR1 DFQATT and CDR2 SNEGSKA come from the germline V gene (reference sequence). The CDR3, as DNA: TGCAGTGCCAGTCACTCGGACAGGGGGCCGAACACTGAAGCTTTCTTT. Translated: CSASHSDRGPNTEAFF.

In the case of this clonotype: This clone may be a read error of a much larger clone one base away. The rearrangement uses TRBV3-1 and TRBJ2-3; 7 bases line up with TRBD1. The CDR3 is 16 amino acids. In germline, CDR1 is LGHDT, CDR2 YNNKEL (reference sequence). The CDR3 region is CGSSQSGTASTDTQYF. In nucleotides, the CDR3 is TGTGGCAGCAGCCAATCGGGGACAGCTAGCACAGATACGCAGTATTTT.

This chain connects TRBV12-3 or TRBV12-4 to TRBJ2-3; 11 positions match TRBD2. This CDR3 is built from 13 residues. The V segment lost 8 bases and the J segment 3 bases; nucleotides outside the gene matches: 1. The CDR3 region has the DNA TGTGCCAGCGTAGCGGGAGGGACAGATACGCAGTATTTT. Translation: CASVAGGTDTQYF.

This clonotype was observed a single time. This clone may be a read error of a much larger clone one base away. This chain connects TRBV30 to TRBJ2-7; D gene uncertain. Germline-derived CDR1 and CDR2 are GTSNPN and SVGIG (reference sequence). The CDR3 consists of 12 residues. V was clipped by 2 bases and J by 5 bases, with 10 bases between them. The CDR3 region has the DNA TGTGCCTGGAGTAGATGCGGTGACGAGCAGTACTTC. Translated, it gives CAWSRCGDEQYF. Complete variable domain (other parts from reference TRBV30 and TRBJ2-7): SQTIHQWPATLVQPVGSPLSLECTVEGTSNPNLYWYRQAAGRGLQLLFYSVGIGQISSEVPQNLSASRPQDRQFILSSKKLLLSDSGFYLCAWSRCGDEQYFGPGTRLTVT.

This clonotype was seen many times. One junction end does not reproduce the germline sequence, and a read error may be involved. The rearrangement links TRBV5-1 to TRBJ2-1; D may be TRBD2 (7 bases). This CDR3 spans 15 amino acids. CDR1 and CDR2 from the germline V gene are SGHRS and YFSETQ. CDR3 region: CASSLGGGGQNEQFF. For the CDR3, the DNA is TGCGCCAGCAGTTTGGGGGGGGGCGGGCAGAATGAGCAGTTCTTC.

This clonotype was counted between two and nine times. The V gene is TRBV7-9, the J gene TRBJ2-2; D is perhaps TRBD2 (6 bases). CDR3 length: 15 amino acids. Germline values: CDR1 SEHNR, CDR2 FQNEAQ (reference sequence). V shed 2 bases and J shed 0 bases, with 7 bases lying between them. The CDR3 loop reads CASSLIAANTGELFF. The CDR3 DNA follows: TGTGCCAGCAGCTTAATAGCGGCGAACACCGGGGAGCTGTTTTTT.

V is TRBV20-1 and J is TRBJ2-5; no clear D gene. From germline, CDR1 is DFQATT and CDR2 SNEGSKA (reference sequence). The V gene lost 5 bases and the J gene lost 3 bases, with 13 bases spanning the gap. This CDR3 spans 13 amino acids. The CDR3 sequence is CSAHNGREETQYF. CDR3 in DNA: TGCAGTGCTCATAACGGGCGCGAAGAGACCCAGTACTTC.

CDR3 protein: CASSQGTEGNQPQHF. The CDR3 DNA reads TGTGCCAGTAGCCAGGGGACAGAGGGCAATCAGCCCCAGCATTTT. V usage is TRBV19 and J usage is TRBJ1-5; 7 bases align to TRBD1. The V and J ends lost 6 bases and 2 bases, in that order; junction bases with no gene match: 7. CDR3 length: 15 amino acids. The germline gives CDR1 LNHDA, CDR2 SQIVND (reference sequence).